This T cell receptor (beta chain) originates from a study of CD8 T cells in Susac syndrome. The CDR3 length is 14 residues. CDR1 and CDR2 from the germline V gene are KGHSH and LQKENI. V dropped 5 bases and J dropped 5; count of bases not matched to a gene: 9. It was with random hexamers that about 0.45 to 1 ug RNA was reverse transcribed. TCRdb called the immunoSEQ multiplex PCR reads again in MiXCR, with one record for every CDR3 protein. The sample has about 160,000 distinct CDR3 sequences, around 94% seen once. The chain combines TRBV18 with TRBJ2-7; 7 positions match TRBD1. This receptor was taken from a human donor with multiple sclerosis. The sample comprised CD4+ T cells from PBMCs. The chain's CDR3 is CASSFDRDGDEQYF. CDR3 DNA sequence: TGTGCCAGCTCATTCGACAGGGACGGCGACGAGCAGTACTTC.